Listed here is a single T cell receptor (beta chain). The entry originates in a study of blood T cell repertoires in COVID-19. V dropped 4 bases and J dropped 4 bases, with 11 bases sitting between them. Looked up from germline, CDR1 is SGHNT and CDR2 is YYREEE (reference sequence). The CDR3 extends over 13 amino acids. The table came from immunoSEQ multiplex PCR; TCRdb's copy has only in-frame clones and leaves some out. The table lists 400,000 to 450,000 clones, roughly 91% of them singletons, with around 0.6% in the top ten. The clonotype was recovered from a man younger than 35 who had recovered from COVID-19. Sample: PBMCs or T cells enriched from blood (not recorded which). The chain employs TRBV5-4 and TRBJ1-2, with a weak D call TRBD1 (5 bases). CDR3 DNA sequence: TGTGCCAGCAGCCTGGACACTAGCTATGGCTACACCTTC. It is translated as CASSLDTSYGYTF. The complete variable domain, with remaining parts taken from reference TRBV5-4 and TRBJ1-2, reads ETGVTQSPTHLIKTRGQQVTLRCSSQSGHNTVSWYQQALGQGPQFIFQYYREEENGRGNFPPRFSGLQFPNYSSELNVNALELDDSALYLCASSLDTSYGYTFGSGTRLTVV.